This TCR beta chain is drawn from a study of response to subunit inactivated influenza vaccine. Trimming cost V 8 bases and J 2 bases, with 19 bases left between them. Germline V gives CDR1 SNHLY, CDR2 FYNNEI. The CDR3 has 15 residues. This clonotype was detected many times. Its antigen is not known. Whole-study findings and limits: A suggestion made by the authors is that each seasonal influenza vaccination recruits few new T cells.

TCRdb reprocessed the RT-PCR reads via MiXCR and lists one record per CDR3 protein. The sample lists about 190,000 distinct CDR3 sequences; 13% to 15% were seen once. Sequenced here: CD8+ T cells sorted from PBMCs, sampled 5 to 6 days after vaccination. The chain employs TRBV2 and TRBJ2-7; maybe TRBD1 (6 bases). The receptor was isolated from a man aged 50 to 60 who received an inactivated influenza vaccine. The CDR3 bases are TGTGCCAGCGCTCACCGGGACATCCGGCCCTACGAGCAGTACTTC. This codes for CASAHRDIRPYEQYF.